A selection of T cell receptor beta chains follows, all from one sample in a study of shared clonotypes between healthy human individuals. Data came from immunoSEQ multiplex PCR; TCRdb stores just in-frame clones and leaves some out. Of about 2.4 million clones detected, roughly 93% appear once; the ten largest clones hold roughly 0.36%. The material sequenced was naive CD4+ T cells from PBMCs. The source is a man younger than 35 in good health. Some clones in this sample may be carry-over from other donors' samples. The CDR3 runs from the conserved cysteine through the conserved F or W. The order of the fields is D gene, J gene, clone size, V gene, CDR3 DNA, CDR3 protein. D genes are given only for firm matches. The listing skips clone size in some rows; elsewhere it reads once, few, many or a size class.

>-|TRBJ1-4|-|TRBV5-1
TGCGCCAGCAGCTTGGCCCGAGGGTTTAATGAAAAACTGTTTTTT
CASSLARGFNEKLFF
>TRBD1|TRBJ2-6|-|TRBV27
TGTGCCAGCAGTCCCTATTTAGGGACAGGGGTCTCTAGCTCTGGGGCCAACGTCCTGACTTTC
CASSPYLGTGVSSSGANVLTF
>-|TRBJ1-5|-|TRBV6-1
TGTGCCAGCAGTGAACACAGGTTCGATACCAATCAGCCCCAGCATTTT
CASSEHRFDTNQPQHF
>TRBD1|TRBJ1-2|-|TRBV15
TGTGCCACCAGCAGGGACAGGGGGGTCTATGGCTACACCTTC
CATSRDRGVYGYTF
>-|TRBJ1-1|-|TRBV6-1
TGTGCCAGCAGTTTAACAGTGACGAACACTGAAGCTTTCTTT
CASSLTVTNTEAFF
>TRBD1|TRBJ2-7|-|TRBV7-3
TGTGCCAGCAGCGTGTACAGGGGCTACGAGCAGTACTTC
CASSVYRGYEQYF
>TRBD2|TRBJ2-3|-|TRBV5-1
TGCGCCAGCAGCTTGCGGGTAGCGGGGATGGGCACAGATACGCAGTATTTT
CASSLRVAGMGTDTQYF
>-|TRBJ2-7|once|TRBV5-1
TGCGCCAGCAGCTTATCAGGGATGGCATACGAGCAGTACTTC
CASSLSGMAYEQYF
>-|TRBJ2-3|-|TRBV9
TGTGCCAGCAGCGAGGCCCCAGGACCAGATACGCAGTATTTT
CASSEAPGPDTQYF
>TRBD1|TRBJ2-7|-|TRBV28
TGTGCCAGCACGCGGGGTAGGGGACAGGGATTTTATCACGAGCAGTACTTC
CASTRGRGQGFYHEQYF
>-|TRBJ2-3|once|TRBV5-1
TGCGCCAGCAGCTTGGCGATTCTAGCAGATACGCAGTATTTT
CASSLAILADTQYF
>-|TRBJ1-3|once|TRBV4-3
TGCGCCAGCAGCCAAGAGAGGGACACTGGAAACACCATATATTTT
CASSQERDTGNTIYF
>-|TRBJ2-7|-|TRBV27
TGTGCCAGCAGTTTCAGGATAGCGGAACCCTACGAGCAGTACTTC
CASSFRIAEPYEQYF
>TRBD1|TRBJ2-4|-|TRBV6-6
TGTGCCAGCAGGGGAACGCTACAGGGGAACAAAAACATTCAGTACTTC
CASRGTLQGNKNIQYF
>-|TRBJ1-5|-|TRBV29-1
TGCAGCGTTGGGGCAGCCAATCAGCCCCAGCATTTT
CSVGAANQPQHF
>-|TRBJ1-2|-|TRBV6-4
TGTGCCAGCAGTGTCGACGGAAACTATGGCTACACCTTC
CASSVDGNYGYTF
>-|TRBJ1-6|-|TRBV10-3
TGTGCCATCAGTGAGCGACAGGACGGCTCACCCCTCCACTTT
CAISERQDGSPLHF
>TRBD1|TRBJ1-1|-|TRBV7-2
TGTGCCAGCAGCTACAGGGGGGCGATGAACACTGAAGCTTTCTTT
CASSYRGAMNTEAFF
>TRBD2|TRBJ2-1|-|TRBV7-3
TGTGCCAGCAGTCCCCCGGGAGGACCCTACAATGAGCAGTTCTTC
CASSPPGGPYNEQFF
>-|TRBJ2-2|-|TRBV7-2
TGTGCCAGCAGCTTAGTTTCAGGGAAGGTTACCGGGGAGCTGTTTTTT
CASSLVSGKVTGELFF
>-|TRBJ2-3|-|TRBV27
TGTGCCAGCAGTTTATATCGGGCGGATACGCAGTATTTT
CASSLYRADTQYF
>TRBD2|TRBJ2-3|-|TRBV28
TGTGCCAGCAGTTTACCTATCGGGACTAGCGGGAGGGCCGACACAGATACGCAGTATTTT
CASSLPIGTSGRADTDTQYF
>-|TRBJ1-4|-|TRBV11-2
TGTGCCAGCAGCTTGAAGGGCGGGGCCTTGGATGAAAAACTGTTTTTT
CASSLKGGALDEKLFF
>-|TRBJ2-1|few|TRBV6-1
TGTGCCAGCAGTGCCCCCCAAGCTTTCCAGTTCTTC
CASSAPQAFQFF
>-|TRBJ2-7|once|TRBV5-4
TGTGCCAGCAGCTCGGTGGGGTACGAGCAGTACTTC
CASSSVGYEQYF
>-|TRBJ2-2|-|TRBV7-2
TGTGCCAGCAGCCCCCGACAGGGAGGTGGCACCGGGGAGCTGTTTTTT
CASSPRQGGGTGELFF
>TRBD1|TRBJ2-1|-|TRBV27
TGTGCCAGCAGTCCAAGACAGGGTTTAAATGAGCAGTTCTTC
CASSPRQGLNEQFF
>TRBD1|TRBJ1-4|-|TRBV19
TGTGCCAGTAGTTACACCAGGACAGGGGGCTCTCCTAATGAAAAACTGTTTTTT
CASSYTRTGGSPNEKLFF
>-|TRBJ2-7|-|TRBV5-4
TGTGCCAGCAGCTTACTGGGGGCGGGGAGGATCTCCTACGAGCAGTACTTC
CASSLLGAGRISYEQYF
>TRBD2|TRBJ2-7|-|TRBV7-2
TGTGCCAGCAGCCCACTAGCGGGAGGGACCTACGAGCAGTACTTC
CASSPLAGGTYEQYF
>-|TRBJ1-5|once|TRBV6-1
TGTGCCAGCATCCTTAGGGGGGGACACAATCAGCCCCAGCATTTT
CASILRGGHNQPQHF
>-|TRBJ1-2|-|TRBV7-2
TGTGCCAGCAGCTTAGATTTTTCTGGGTATGGTGGCTACACCTTC
CASSLDFSGYGGYTF
>-|TRBJ2-1|-|TRBV16
TGTGCCAGCAGCCAATGGCCCAGTAGCAACAATGAGCAGTTCTTC
CASSQWPSSNNEQFF
>-|TRBJ2-7|-|TRBV7-3
TGTGCCAGCAGCCGAGGAAGGGCCTACGAGCAGTACTTC
CASSRGRAYEQYF
>TRBD2|TRBJ2-7|-|TRBV6-1
TGTGCCAGCAGCCTCAGCGGGAGGGACTACGAGCAGTACTTC
CASSLSGRDYEQYF
>-|TRBJ1-6|-|TRBV10-2
TGCGCCAGCTTGACAGCGTATAATTCACCCCTCCACTTT
CASLTAYNSPLHF
>-|TRBJ2-6|once|TRBV28
TGTGCCAGCACCGCCCCTCTGGGGCGGTTGGGCTCTGGGGCCAACGTCCTGACTTTC
CASTAPLGRLGSGANVLTF
>-|TRBJ2-1|-|TRBV7-9
TGTGCCAGCAGCCCGCTGGATCGGGAGCAGTTCTTC
CASSPLDREQFF
>-|TRBJ1-2|few|TRBV28
TGTGCCAGCATCCAGGACAGTCGGTATGGCTACACCTTC
CASIQDSRYGYTF
>TRBD1|TRBJ1-5|-|TRBV7-8
TGTGCCAGCAGCTTAGAGTTTCTTTGGGACAGGGCTTTCCGTAGCAATCAGCCCCAGCATTTT
CASSLEFLWDRAFRSNQPQHF
>TRBD1|TRBJ1-5|-|TRBV28
TGTGCCAGCAGCTTAACAGGGGGCAATCAGCCCCAGCATTTT
CASSLTGGNQPQHF
>-|TRBJ2-5|-|TRBV19
TGTGCCAGTAGCTCAGGACGGCAAGAGACCCAGTACTTC
CASSSGRQETQYF
>-|TRBJ2-2|once|TRBV7-9
TGTGCCAGCAGCCATAGGACTGTCGACACCACCGGGGAGCTGTTTTTT
CASSHRTVDTTGELFF
>TRBD1|TRBJ2-1|-|TRBV19
TGTGCCAGTAGTACCCGGGACAGGGGGCGATTTTTTGCCTACAATGAGCAGTTCTTC
CASSTRDRGRFFAYNEQFF
>TRBD2|TRBJ2-1|-|TRBV9
TGTGCCAGCAGCACTTTAAGCGGGACGTACAATGAGCAGTTCTTC
CASSTLSGTYNEQFF
>-|TRBJ2-7|-|TRBV6-6
TGTGCCAGCAGTCCCCGGTCCTCCGAGCAGTACTTC
CASSPRSSEQYF
>-|TRBJ1-2|-|TRBV6-1
TGTGCCAGCAGTGTGGGGGCGGACCACTATGGCTACACCTTC
CASSVGADHYGYTF
>TRBD1|TRBJ1-5|once|TRBV19
TGTGCCAGTAGGGGACAGGTTAAGCAGCCCCAGCATTTT
CASRGQVKQPQHF
>TRBD1|TRBJ1-3|-|TRBV28
TGTGCCAGCAGTGGCACCCGGACAGGGGTTGGAAACACCATATATTTT
CASSGTRTGVGNTIYF
>TRBD2|TRBJ2-1|-|TRBV4-1
TGCGCCAGCAGCCAAGCTGTTACTAGCGGGAGGCGAAATGAGCAGTTCTTC
CASSQAVTSGRRNEQFF
>-|TRBJ1-3|-|TRBV7-9
TGTGCCAGCAGCACGGGACCGGTCTCTGGAAACACCATATATTTT
CASSTGPVSGNTIYF
>TRBD1|TRBJ1-5|few|TRBV6-1
TGTGCCAGCAGTGGCCGGACAGGGACGAGCAATCAGCCCCAGCATTTT
CASSGRTGTSNQPQHF
>TRBD2|TRBJ2-1|-|TRBV29-1
TGCAGCGTTGACCGGACTAGCGGGGGTCTCCATGAGCAGTTCTTC
CSVDRTSGGLHEQFF
>-|TRBJ2-7|-|TRBV23-1
TGCGCCAGCAGACCGGAACTGACCTACGAGCAGTACTTC
CASRPELTYEQYF
>-|TRBJ1-5|-|TRBV10-3
TGTGCCATCGGCAATAGCAATCAGCCCCAGCATTTT
CAIGNSNQPQHF
>TRBD1|TRBJ1-1|few|TRBV4-1
TGCGCCAGCAGCCAAGAGGCAGGGGGATCCCCTGAAGCTTTCTTT
CASSQEAGGSPEAFF
>-|TRBJ2-7|-|TRBV5-6
TGTGCCAGCAGCTCGACAGAGGTCTACGAGCAGTACTTC
CASSSTEVYEQYF
>-|TRBJ2-5|-|TRBV6-6
TGTGCCAGTCAGAAGTACCAAGAGACCCAGTACTTC
CASQKYQETQYF
>TRBD2|TRBJ2-1|-|TRBV5-1
TGCGCCAGCAGCTATCGGAGCGGGAGGGATAACAATGAGCAGTTCTTC
CASSYRSGRDNNEQFF
>TRBD2|TRBJ2-1|-|TRBV5-1
TGCGCCAGCAGCCGGGACACTAGCGGGAGGGGCTACAATGAGCAGTTCTTC
CASSRDTSGRGYNEQFF